The rows below give T cell receptor beta chains drawn from one sample of a study of post-analysis software for immune sequencing data. TCRdb reprocessed the PCR reads via MiXCR and lists one record per CDR3 protein. Among 700,000 to 900,000 distinct CDR3 sequences listed, 35% to 55% were seen once. Sequenced sample: blood. Receptors originate from a girl aged 5-17 years with multiple sclerosis. Both conserved end residues are trimmed from each CDR3. Each record gives: V gene, J gene, CDR3 protein.

TRBV7-3,TRBJ1-2,ASSKRPDKNYYGYT
TRBV4-2,TRBJ2-1,ASSQEGQRTDEQF
TRBV7-9,TRBJ2-7,ASSLAGRGY
TRBV7-9,TRBJ2-1,ASSFFGTGGDEQF
TRBV6-6,TRBJ2-3,ASIGRGQGSTDTQY
TRBV29-1,TRBJ2-4,SAHETDKNIQY
TRBV5-1,TRBJ1-2,ASSLQGSSGGYT
TRBV12-3/TRBV12-4,TRBJ1-2,ASSLSVRTGNGYT
TRBV4-1,TRBJ2-3,ASSSKWADTQY
TRBV20-1,TRBJ2-1,SARAGTRGEQF
TRBV3-1,NA,ASSARTLRSIYEQY
TRBV24-1,TRBJ2-7,ATSDPGLAGHYEQY
TRBV30,TRBJ1-2,ATGTGGYYGYT
TRBV25-1,TRBJ1-2,ASSDHAGTAYGYT
TRBV5-1,TRBJ2-5,ASSPRAEGETQY
TRBV12-3/TRBV12-4,TRBJ1-2,ASRWGSGGYT
TRBV20-1,TRBJ2-3,SASALGGRADTQY
TRBV6-6,TRBJ2-1,ASSWGQESSYNEQF
TRBV24-1,TRBJ1-2,ATSGQRNYGYT
TRBV9,TRBJ2-1,ASSAVPGLAGVAYNEQF
TRBV20-1,TRBJ2-7,SAISGPSYEQY
TRBV5-1,TRBJ2-5,ASSLPGTATSGQETQY
TRBV7-2,TRBJ2-2,ASSLGTALRTGELF
TRBV9,TRBJ2-7,ASNISGSRPDEQY
TRBV13,NA,ASSPGTSVEQY
TRBV7-8,TRBJ1-4,ASSATGMHEKLF
TRBV20-1,TRBJ1-5,SASSGQPQH
TRBV5-6,TRBJ2-1,ASSAGGEQF
TRBV20-1,TRBJ1-2,SALGAPSYGYT
TRBV5-6,TRBJ2-1,ASSSQGITYNEQF
TRBV28,TRBJ1-2,ASSIRGRNGYT
TRBV12-3/TRBV12-4,TRBJ2-7,ASTVAGAYEQY
TRBV27,TRBJ1-2,ASSFSIFYGYT
TRBV20-1,TRBJ1-4,SARFRDDGKKLF
TRBV9,TRBJ1-1,ASSVVGSPEAF